This TCR beta chain originates from a study of cytomegalovirus exposure and HLA in healthy donors. Study-wide context: Later analysis reported that the 120 or so validation repertoires shared the platform of the roughly 670 first-cohort repertoires.

The V gene lost 1 base and the J gene lost 0 bases, with 7 bases spanning the gap. The germline V gene encodes CDR1 MGHRA and CDR2 YSYEKL. The CDR3 has 16 residues. Here immunoSEQ multiplex PCR was the method, and the copy in TCRdb shows in-frame clones only, minus some. Counted here are roughly 140,000 clones, about 91% occurring once; the ten biggest clones make up 7.9%. This clone was seen only once. Sequencing was performed on PBMCs. The V gene is TRBV4-1, the J gene TRBJ1-6; no reliable D call. This TCR was sampled from a woman between 18 and 29 years old in good health and CMV-seropositive. CDR3 region: CASSQAGSSYNSPLHF. In DNA, the CDR3 is TGCGCCAGCAGCCAAGCGGGGAGCTCCTATAATTCACCCCTCCACTTT.